These 21 T cell receptor beta chains were all obtained from the same sample, sequenced in a study of beta chain features in type 1 diabetes (dated by TCRdb to between 2017 and 2018). The method was the immunoSEQ multiplex PCR assay. All of the isolated RNA was reverse transcribed with the High Capacity cDNA Reverse Transcription Kit, so expressed TCRB transcripts were sequenced. In its TCRdb copy, this immuneACCESS table keeps in-frame sequences only and misses some clones. Where compared with another copy, unresolved V genes explain less than half of these, and the others have no known cause. Within this sample are about 330,000 clones, with about 11% of them counted one time only. Of the sample, over 0.015% is held by the ten largest clones. The sequencing input was naive CD4+ T cells from blood. According to the study, the label for this sample's cell subset or site signals: true naive CD4+ T cells. The receptors here all came from a woman in her twenties or thirties in good health.

This clone has more than one count but fewer than ten. This chain connects TRBV27 to TRBJ2-7; 11 bases are a match to TRBD1. The germline CDR1 and CDR2 sequences are MNHEY and SMNVEV (reference sequence). After removal of 6 bases from V and 5 bases from J, the junction contained 9 bases not matched to a gene. The length of the CDR3 is 15 residues. The CDR3 region has the DNA TGTGCCAGCAGACGACCGGACAGGGGGCGAGACGAGCAGTACTTC. Translation gives CASRRPDRGRDEQYF.

This chain connects TRBV28 to TRBJ2-7, with TRBD1 matching 7 bases. Trimming at V came to 7 bases and at J to 6 bases, leaving 3 bases not matched to a gene. Germline-derived CDR1 and CDR2 are MDHEN and SYDVKM. This CDR3 has 11 residues. CDR3 residues: CASIHRGEQYF. The CDR3, as DNA: TGTGCCAGCATACACAGGGGCGAGCAGTACTTC.

J is TRBJ2-5 and V is TRBV6-1; the match to TRBD2 covers 13 bases. Germline V gives CDR1 MNHNS, CDR2 SASEGT. This CDR3 is built from 14 residues. Unmatched junction bases numbered 3, after V lost 7 bases and J lost 4 bases. In DNA form, the CDR3 reads TGTGCCAGCATCCGACTAGCGGGAGGAGAGACCCAGTACTTC. This sequence encodes CASIRLAGGETQYF.

This clone was seen more than once but under ten times. V is TRBV18 and J is TRBJ1-2; weak D call: TRBD1 (5 bases). The CDR3 has 15 amino acids. V was clipped by 3 bases and J by 4 bases, with 15 bases between them. Germline values: CDR1 KGHSH, CDR2 LQKENI. The CDR3 coding sequence is TGTGCCAGCTCACCGACAGTCCCAGAGATCTATGGCTACACCTTC. Encoded protein: CASSPTVPEIYGYTF.

The chain combines TRBV2 with TRBJ2-7, with D unclear. This CDR3 is 13 amino acids long. The germline V gene has CDR1 SNHLY and CDR2 FYNNEI. The V gene lost 3 bases and the J gene lost 6 bases, with 12 bases spanning the gap. CDR3 in DNA: TGTGCCAGCAGTGAGAGGTCGAGACCCGAGCAGTACTTC. As protein: CASSERSRPEQYF.

In this sample, this clone turned up a few times. This sequence joins TRBV15 and TRBJ2-3, with 14 bases fitting TRBD2. This CDR3 comprises 16 residues. Per the germline V gene, CDR1 is LNHNV and CDR2 is YYDKDF (reference sequence). Germline trimming cut 4 bases from V and 6 bases from J; bases unmatched to any gene: 6. The chain's CDR3 is CATSISTSGRADTQYF. DNA of the CDR3: TGTGCCACCAGCATCTCGACTAGCGGGAGGGCGGATACGCAGTATTTT.

This sequence joins TRBV7-2 and TRBJ2-7, with D possibly TRBD1 on 5 matching bases. V was shortened by 5 bases and J by 0 bases, with 14 bases between the two germline ends. The CDR3 is 15 residues long. Germline V CDR1 and CDR2: SGHTA, FQGNSA. In DNA form, the CDR3 reads TGTGCCAGCAGCGGGCAGGGCAGACCCTCCTACGAGCAGTACTTC. Residues: CASSGQGRPSYEQYF.

This clone was found a few times. The genes are TRBV30 and TRBJ1-2, with 7 bases aligning to TRBD1. Per the germline V gene, CDR1 is GTSNPN and CDR2 is SVGIG (reference sequence). The CDR3 spans 13 residues. V shed 4 bases and J 2 bases; nucleotides not matched to a gene: 4. This CDR3 is CAWNVQGNYGYTF. In DNA, the CDR3 is TGTGCCTGGAACGTACAGGGGAACTATGGCTACACCTTC. Using reference TRBV30 and TRBJ1-2 for the parts outside the CDR3, the full variable domain is SQTIHQWPATLVQPVGSPLSLECTVEGTSNPNLYWYRQAAGRGLQLLFYSVGIGQISSEVPQNLSASRPQDRQFILSSKKLLLSDSGFYLCAWNVQGNYGYTFGSGTRLTVV.

Only a few counts were recorded for this clone. The genes are TRBV7-6 and TRBJ2-7; TRBD1 aligns across 9 bases. The junction had 9 bases not matched to a gene; V was cut back by 5 bases and J by 4 bases. This CDR3 contains 15 residues. Germline loops: CDR1 SGHVS, CDR2 FNYEAQ. CDR3 in DNA: TGTGCCAGCAGCCCACCCGGGACAGGGACGTACGAGCAGTACTTC. Its translation: CASSPPGTGTYEQYF. The full variable domain, its missing parts supplied by reference TRBV7-6 and TRBJ2-7, is GAGVSQSPRYKVTKRGQDVALRCDPISGHVSLYWYRQALGQGPEFLTYFNYEAQQDKSGLPNDRFSAERPEGSISTLTIQRTEQRDSAMYRCASSPPGTGTYEQYFGPGTRLTVT.

In this sample, this clone turned up a few times. V usage is TRBV7-8 and J usage is TRBJ2-3; no clear D gene. The V gene lost 2 bases and the J gene lost 2 bases, with 20 bases spanning the gap. The CDR3 is 18 amino acids. CDR1 SGHVS and CDR2 FQNEAQ come from the germline V gene. The CDR3 loop is CASSLRVRKALDTDTQYF. DNA of the CDR3: TGTGCCAGCAGCTTAAGAGTGAGGAAGGCGTTGGACACAGATACGCAGTATTTT.

The chain combines TRBV6-5 with TRBJ2-7; 8 bases are shared with TRBD1. The CDR3 contains 16 residues. V gave up 2 bases and J gave up 2 bases; unmatched junction bases: 8. Germline values: CDR1 MNHEY, CDR2 SVGAGI. The CDR3 sequence: CASSYRMTGEPYEQYF. The DNA of the CDR3 is TGTGCCAGCAGTTACAGAATGACAGGGGAACCCTACGAGCAGTACTTC.

The J gene is TRBJ2-1, the V gene TRBV7-9; 9 nucleotides line up with TRBD2. The germline gives CDR1 SEHNR, CDR2 FQNEAQ (reference sequence). The CDR3 runs 16 residues. The trim removed 1 base at V and 10 bases at J, leaving 11 bases unmatched. The CDR3 protein is CASSLDVLAGVREQFF. The CDR3 DNA follows: TGTGCCAGCAGCTTAGATGTATTAGCGGGAGTAAGAGAGCAGTTCTTC.

The chain has TRBV4-3 and TRBJ1-1, with TRBD1 matching over 7 bases. This CDR3 comprises 15 residues. Germline CDR1 is LGHNA and CDR2 is YSLEER. The J segment lost 7 bases and the V segment lost 1 base, leaving 9 bases of the junction unmatched. In DNA, the CDR3 is TGCGCCAGCAGCCAAGCCGACAGGGACGGCAATGAAGCTTTCTTT. This encodes CASSQADRDGNEAFF.

This clone was observed a handful of times. This chain uses TRBV28 with TRBJ1-2, with a weak D call TRBD1 (5 bases). The V and J ends lost 6 bases and 6 bases respectively, with 14 bases between them. Looked up from germline, CDR1 is MDHEN and CDR2 is SYDVKM. This CDR3 spans 13 amino acids. The CDR3 reads CASRWSLGDGYTF. In nucleotides, the CDR3 is TGTGCCAGCAGGTGGAGCCTAGGGGATGGCTACACCTTC.

This clone was picked up a small number of times. The V gene is TRBV5-1, the J gene TRBJ2-2; tentative D call: TRBD1 (5 bases). The CDR3 sequence is 14 residues long. V was clipped by 3 bases and J by 3 bases, with 9 bases between them. From germline, CDR1 is SGHRS and CDR2 YFSETQ. The CDR3 here is CASSSTVHTGELFF. The CDR3 region has the DNA TGCGCCAGCAGCTCGACAGTTCACACCGGGGAGCTGTTTTTT.

This clone was observed a few times. The V gene is TRBV10-3, the J gene TRBJ2-5; the match to TRBD1 covers 9 bases. V lost 6 bases and J lost 4; bases outside the gene matches: 3. Germline V gene data show CDR1 as ENHRY and CDR2 as SYGVKD. This CDR3 has 13 residues. In DNA form, the CDR3 reads TGTGCCATCAGGGGACAGGGAGGAGAGACCCAGTACTTC. Translation gives CAIRGQGGETQYF.

The CDR3 spells CASSHRDRGNEQYF. The CDR3, as DNA: TGCGCCAGCAGCCACCGGGACAGGGGTAACGAGCAGTACTTC. The chain recombines TRBV4-3 with TRBJ2-7, with 10 positions matching TRBD1. V lost 3 bases to trimming and J lost 5 bases; unmatched junction nucleotides: 4. Germline CDR1 is LGHNA and CDR2 is YSLEER. CDR3 length equals 14 residues.

The rearrangement uses TRBV2 and TRBJ2-1, with TRBD2 matching over 10 bases. The CDR3 length is 14 residues. Germline V CDR1 and CDR2: SNHLY, FYNNEI. V was pared by 4 bases and J by 5 bases, with 2 bases of the junction left unmatched. The CDR3 DNA is TGTGCCAGCAGTGGGACTAGCGGAGACAATGAGCAGTTCTTC. This codes for CASSGTSGDNEQFF.

This chain links TRBV18 with TRBJ2-7; 8 nucleotides line up with TRBD1. CDR1 is KGHSH and CDR2 is LQKENI in the germline V gene. The CDR3 length is 15 residues. V trimming: 0 bases; J trimming: 5 bases; junction bases outside the gene matches: 6. The CDR3 loop reads CASSPPDRETDEQYF. In DNA, the CDR3 is TGTGCCAGCTCACCACCGGACAGGGAGACGGACGAGCAGTACTTC.

A word on this clone: The sample contains more than one DNA sequence encoding this CDR3. The chain uses TRBV20-1 and TRBJ2-7, with D unclear. Trimming took off 5 bases at V and 3 bases at J, with 5 bases between the two ends. Germline lookup yields CDR1 DFQATT and CDR2 SNEGSKA (reference sequence). The CDR3 contains 10 residues. Here the CDR3 DNA reads TGCAGTGCTTCAGACTACGAGCAGTACTTC. Encoded protein: CSASDYEQYF.

This clone was seen a handful of times. The chain uses TRBV5-1 and TRBJ2-5; TRBD1 matches 8 bases. The germline V gene encodes CDR1 SGHRS and CDR2 YFSETQ. V was clipped by 0 bases and J by 4 bases; unmatched bases: 8. CDR3 length: 16 amino acids. CDR3 bases: TGCGCCAGCAGCTTGGTAGGGCAGGGGGCAGGAGAGACCCAGTACTTC. This codes for CASSLVGQGAGETQYF.